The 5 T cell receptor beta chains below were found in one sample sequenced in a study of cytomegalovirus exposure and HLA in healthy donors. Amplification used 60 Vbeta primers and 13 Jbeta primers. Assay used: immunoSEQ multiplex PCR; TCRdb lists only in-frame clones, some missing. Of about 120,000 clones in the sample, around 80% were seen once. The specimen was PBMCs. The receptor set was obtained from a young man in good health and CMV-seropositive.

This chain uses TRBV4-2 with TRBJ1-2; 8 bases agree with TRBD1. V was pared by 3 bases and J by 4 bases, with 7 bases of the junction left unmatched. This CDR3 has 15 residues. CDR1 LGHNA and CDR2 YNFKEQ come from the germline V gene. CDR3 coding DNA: TGTGCCAGCAGCCATCGACGGACAGGGCTCTATGGCTACACCTTC. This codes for CASSHRRTGLYGYTF.

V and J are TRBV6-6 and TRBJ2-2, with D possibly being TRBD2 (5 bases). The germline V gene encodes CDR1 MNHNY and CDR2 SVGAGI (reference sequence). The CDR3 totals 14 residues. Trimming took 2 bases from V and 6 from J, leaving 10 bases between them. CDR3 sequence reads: CASSYGESPGELFF. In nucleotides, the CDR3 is TGTGCCAGCAGTTACGGGGAGAGCCCCGGGGAGCTGTTTTTT.

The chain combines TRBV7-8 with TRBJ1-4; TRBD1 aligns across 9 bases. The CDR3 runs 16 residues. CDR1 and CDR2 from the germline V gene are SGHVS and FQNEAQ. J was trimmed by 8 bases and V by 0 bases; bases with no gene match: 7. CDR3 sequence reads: CASSLASTGGNEKLFF. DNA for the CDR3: TGTGCCAGCAGCTTAGCCTCGACAGGGGGTAACGAAAAACTGTTTTTT.

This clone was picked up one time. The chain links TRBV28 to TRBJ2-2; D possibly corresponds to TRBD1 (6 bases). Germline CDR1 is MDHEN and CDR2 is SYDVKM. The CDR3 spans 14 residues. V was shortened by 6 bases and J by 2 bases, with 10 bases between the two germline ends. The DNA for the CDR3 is TGTGCCAGCAGGGGGGCAGGTAACACCGGGGAGCTGTTTTTT. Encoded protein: CASRGAGNTGELFF.

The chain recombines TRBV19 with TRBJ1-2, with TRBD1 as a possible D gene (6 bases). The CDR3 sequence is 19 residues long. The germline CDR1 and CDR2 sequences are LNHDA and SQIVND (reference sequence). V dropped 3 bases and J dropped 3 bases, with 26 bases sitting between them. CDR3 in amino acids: CASSISALLSQGPYYGYTF. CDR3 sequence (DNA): TGTGCCAGTAGTATCTCCGCCCTACTCTCACAGGGCCCTTACTATGGCTACACCTTC.